This TCR beta chain was captured in a study of blood T cells in healthy people across ages (dated by TCRdb to the mid-2010s). For context, the study as a whole: In model experiments, template switching captured about one uniquely barcoded TCR beta cDNA molecule for every two T cells. The study measured age-related changes in TCR beta repertoire diversity using deep sequencing normalized with unique cDNA molecular identifiers. The donors were split into four age groups: young (average around 15 years), middle-aged (about 40), aged (more than 60) and long-lived (under 90). Using the same blood draw, the study looked at two additional independent replicas of 1 million unique cDNA reads for two donors, one aged 18 to 29 and the other aged 80 or older.

CDR1 and CDR2, per the germline V gene, are SGDLS and YYNGEE. The CDR3 spans 18 residues, from the cysteine through the phenylalanine. Only the CDR3 region is kept as DNA, spanning 54 bases read in frame from base 1. V sheds 1 base and J sheds 3 bases, leaving 22 bases between their ends. Results and caveats for the whole study, not just this receptor: A strong correlation was found between observed TCR beta diversity and the percentage of naive T cells measured by flow cytometry. As age increased, observed TCR beta diversity per million T cells dropped in a roughly linear way, and a significant reduction was already evident by age 40. Estimates of total diversity from one million sequenced T cells were regarded as lower bounds and underestimates. Conclusive comparison of naive and antigen-experienced compartments was prevented by the profiling of bulk unsorted PBMCs. The CMV infection status of donors was not known, potentially confounding age-related changes in expanded clonotypes. Compared with the aged group, the long-lived group had more naive CD4+ T cells, fewer expanded clones and increased TCR diversity, a pattern suggesting age selection.

Systemically healthy Caucasian individuals from Russia, roughly 40 in total and aged roughly 6 to 100 years, were included as donors. About 10 milliliters of peripheral blood were collected from each donor into EDTA-treated Vacutainer tubes. Ficoll-Paque density-gradient centrifugation was used to isolate PBMCs, with at least 7 million obtained per sample. Total RNA was extracted from PBMCs with Trizol reagent, with at least 6 micrograms obtained per sample. Naive CD45RAhigh/CD27high T cell percentages were measured by flow cytometry on a PBMC aliquot from every donor. The library was produced with 5' RACE. Sequencing was performed on an Illumina HiSeq 2500. A second PCR of roughly 6 to 11 cycles was performed with a sample-barcoded 5' primer and a J-beta primer mix. A template-switch 5' adaptor carrying 12 random nucleotides introduced a unique molecular identifier onto each TCR beta cDNA molecule. At least 3 million CDR3-containing paired-end reads were obtained from each sample. First-strand cDNA synthesis was performed from all RNA using the Mint cDNA synthesis kit, with priming by a TRBC-specific oligonucleotide. Following uracil-DNA glycosylase treatment, a first 18-cycle PCR with universal primers M1SS and BC2_uni_R was performed on all cDNA. Per the source publication's procedure: Each sample was normalized by randomly selecting 1 million high-quality reads, each carrying a distinct molecular identifier. Instead of being binned into consensus sequences, reads that shared molecular identifiers were thrown out. CDR3 identification, clonotype clustering and error correction used MiTCR with a Q25 quality threshold and the strictest error-elimination algorithm. A nonparametric unseen species model with Euler transformation was used to estimate lower-bound total TCR beta diversity. Starting from the raw public reads, TCRdb applied fastp trimming at Q25, assembled clones with MiXCR and retained in-frame beta chains. Rows are unified per CDR3 protein, each entry keeping the most common DNA and genes. The V and J calls shown here were made by TCRdb, not taken from the authors' results. This sample holds roughly 1 million distinct CDR3 sequences; 20% to 25% were observed only once. The ten largest clones represent about 0.8% of the sample.

A note on this clonotype: It lacks a known antigen. No qualities accompany the bases; no much larger clone lies one base away.

These records were also assigned to another study, of T cells of mothers and their children. The other study reports the following: Nine systemically healthy Caucasian individuals served as donors, namely three mothers together with their six children. cDNA synthesis used all of the extracted RNA, with approximately 1.6 ug of RNA in each 15 ul reaction. In the second PCR, sample barcodes and 2-4 random nucleotides were introduced via the M1S primer. Each mother yielded over 8.5 million TCR beta CDR3 reads and each child 2.5 million to 3 million reads. Thymic selection similarly shapes TCR recombination output in related and unrelated pairs, with minor effect from inherited differences. Related mother-child pairs always showed normalized repertoire overlap that was slightly higher than in unrelated mother-child pairs, though the difference was never significant. No persistent microchimeric T cell clones were found, with a detection sensitivity of 75 to 100 clones per million clonotypes. Deep NGS was used in the study to compare the TCR beta repertoires of mothers and children and to look for features that separate related mother-child pairs from unrelated individuals. The mean age was 40 +/- 4 years for the mothers and about 10 +/- 4 years for the children. After adapter ligation with NEBNext reagents, the libraries were sequenced on Illumina HiSeq 2000 with 100+100 nt paired-end reads. To avoid cross-contamination, the mother libraries and the child libraries were prepared a month apart and sequenced in separate runs. For each donor, between roughly 500,000 and 2,100,000 distinct TCR beta clonotypes were identified. Naive TCR beta clonotypes were estimated from low-frequency clonotypes matched to each donor's FACS-determined naive share, without sorting.

The sequence was obtained from a girl aged 2 to 9 in good health. The chain joins TRBV9 to TRBJ2-5; the D gene is possibly TRBD2, with 5 bases matching. Sequencing input: blood. DNA sequence: TGTGCCAGCAGCGTAAATCCGCGGGCTCCGATCGAGGAAGAGACCCAGTACTTC. This is translated as CASSVNPRAPIEEETQYF. Outside the CDR3, residues come from the reference TRBV9 and TRBJ2-5 proteins, so the full variable domain is: DSGVTQTPKHLITATGQRVTLRCSPRSGDLSVYWYQQSLDQGLQFLIQYYNGEERAKGNILERFSAQQFPDLHSELNLSSLELGDSALYFCASSVNPRAPIEEETQYFGPGTRLLVL.